Below are 4 T cell receptor beta chains sequenced from a single sample in a study of T cells in Graves' hyperthyroidism and ophthalmopathy (dated by TCRdb to the late 2010s). The receptor library was made with multiplex PCR. Sequencer: Illumina HiSeq 2000. The TCR beta CDR3 regions were amplified from RNA transcripts. A first-round RT-PCR of the TCR CDR3 used the HTBI primer set with the Qiagen OneStep RT-PCR kit. TCRdb's own reprocessing of the public reads used fastp at Q25 and MiXCR and kept productive beta chains. Rows matching on CDR3 protein sequence are summarized as one entry with the most common DNA and genes. The sample yields about 640,000 distinct CDR3 sequences; 20% were counted once. The biggest ten clones account for roughly 30% of the sample. Sequenced: blood. These receptors were obtained from a man in his thirties or forties with Graves' ophthalmopathy.

This clonotype was found a few times. V gene TRBV7-9 combines with J gene TRBJ2-3, with 9 bases identical to TRBD2. The length of the CDR3 is 18 residues. Germline V CDR1 and CDR2: SEHNR, FQNEAQ (reference sequence). V shed 5 bases and J 5 bases; nucleotides not matched to a gene: 17. The CDR3 region has the DNA TGTGCCAGCAGCCAAGATGCGGGCGGGAGGGCCTTTGAAGATACGCAGTATTTT. Translating gives CASSQDAGGRAFEDTQYF.

This clonotype was seen repeatedly, ten times or more. The rearrangement uses TRBV7-9 and TRBJ2-7; 12 positions agree with TRBD2. The CDR3 totals 16 residues. Trimming took 3 bases from V and 5 from J; bases not matched to a gene: 8. The germline CDR1 and CDR2 sequences are SEHNR and FQNEAQ (reference sequence). CDR3 protein: CASSFRRLAGVDEQYF. CDR3 DNA: TGTGCCAGCAGCTTTAGGCGACTAGCGGGAGTTGACGAGCAGTACTTC.

Ten or more counts support this clonotype. This chain connects TRBV18 to TRBJ1-2; TRBD1 is a possible D gene (6 bases). V lost 5 bases and J lost 8, with 18 bases in between. Looked up from germline, CDR1 is KGHSH and CDR2 is LQKENI. The CDR3 loop spans 14 amino acids. The chain's CDR3 is CASSSFAGEKGYTF. For the CDR3, the DNA is TGTGCCAGCTCATCCTTTGCAGGGGAAAAGGGCTACACCTTC.

The genes are TRBV7-9 and TRBJ2-7, with D uncertain. The length of the CDR3 is 13 residues. Germline assignment: CDR1 SEHNR and CDR2 FQNEAQ (reference sequence). V was shortened by 5 bases and J by 6 bases, with 14 bases between the two germline ends. Here the CDR3 DNA reads TGTGCCAGCAGCATAGACCTTGGGGTCGAGCAGTACTTC. It codes for CASSIDLGVEQYF.